This entry lists 27 T cell receptor beta chains sequenced from one sample in a study of cytomegalovirus exposure and HLA in healthy donors. The study ran its PCR with 60 Vbeta and 13 Jbeta primers. The method was immunoSEQ multiplex PCR; TCRdb's version includes in-frame clones alone and lacks a portion of them. Of about 200,000 clones in the sample, about 86% are singletons; the top ten hold approximately 0.31%. The sample taken for sequencing was PBMCs. These receptors were taken from a woman aged 25 to 45 in good health and CMV-seronegative.

J is TRBJ2-1 and V is TRBV11-2, with 7 bases identical to TRBD2. In germline, CDR1 is SGHAT, CDR2 FQNNGV. The CDR3 covers 17 residues. The J segment lost 7 bases and the V segment lost 0 bases, leaving 12 bases of the junction unmatched. In DNA form, the CDR3 reads TGTGCCAGCAGCTTAGAGAATGGACTAGTTCAGGTTAATGAGCAGTTCTTC. Protein sequence: CASSLENGLVQVNEQFF.

The chain carries TRBV5-1 and TRBJ2-1, with 8 bases aligning to TRBD2. The ends lost 3 bases at V and 1 base at J; junction bases unmatched: 18. The CDR3 runs 20 residues. Germline CDR1 and CDR2: SGHRS and YFSETQ. The CDR3 spells CASSSAGLAGLLLSYNEQFF. Written as DNA, the CDR3 is TGCGCCAGCAGCTCGGCCGGTCTAGCGGGTCTATTACTTTCCTACAATGAGCAGTTCTTC.

The gene calls are TRBV5-1 and TRBJ2-3; D ambiguous. V lost 0 bases to trimming and J lost 0 bases, with 11 bases between them. This CDR3 spans 16 amino acids. Germline values: CDR1 SGHRS, CDR2 YFSETQ. CDR3 protein: CASSLEVEPSTDTQYF. CDR3 DNA: TGCGCCAGCAGCTTGGAGGTGGAGCCTAGCACAGATACGCAGTATTTT.

The chain couples TRBV10-1 to TRBJ2-3; 7 nucleotides line up with TRBD1. The germline V gene has CDR1 WNHNN and CDR2 SYGVQD (reference sequence). The V and J ends lost 6 bases and 6 bases, in that order; junction bases with no gene match: 6. The CDR3 loop spans 13 amino acids. Here the CDR3 reads CASSDRVPDTQYF. CDR3 sequence (DNA): TGCGCCAGCAGCGACAGGGTCCCCGATACGCAGTATTTT.

This clone was recorded only once. The chain is built from TRBV7-9 and TRBJ2-3; 13 bases fit TRBD2. Trimming cost V 5 bases and J 2 bases; bases outside gene matches: 4. The CDR3 sequence is 16 residues long. From germline, CDR1 is SEHNR and CDR2 FQNEAQ (reference sequence). In DNA form, the CDR3 reads TGTGCCAGCAGCCCGGGGACTAGCGGGGACACAGATACGCAGTATTTT. As protein: CASSPGTSGDTDTQYF.

The chain uses TRBV6-1 and TRBJ2-6; weak D call: TRBD2 (5 bases). V gave up 1 base and J gave up 12 bases, with 13 bases separating them. CDR3 length equals 14 residues. The germline CDR1 and CDR2 sequences are MNHNS and SASEGT. The CDR3 region has the DNA TGTGCCAGCAGTGAAGGCGGGCCACCAACCGTCCTGACTTTC. Its translation: CASSEGGPPTVLTF.

The chain employs TRBV18 and TRBJ2-7, with 12 bases identical to TRBD2. V was pared by 3 bases and J by 6 bases, with 6 bases of the junction left unmatched. This CDR3 has 15 amino acids. Germline assignment: CDR1 KGHSH and CDR2 LQKENI. CDR3 residues: CASSPRGLAGTEQYF. CDR3 sequence (DNA): TGTGCCAGCTCACCCCGGGGACTAGCGGGTACCGAGCAGTACTTC.

This clone was seen a single time. This chain links TRBV18 with TRBJ1-5; maybe TRBD1 (6 bases). CDR1 and CDR2 from the germline V gene are KGHSH and LQKENI. This CDR3 region has 16 residues. V lost 7 bases, J lost 2 bases, and 18 bases lay in between. The chain's CDR3 is CASFREGGVGNQPQHF. In nucleotides, the CDR3 is TGTGCCAGCTTCCGAGAGGGGGGGGTTGGCAATCAGCCCCAGCATTTT.

This rearrangement joins TRBV2 to TRBJ1-5, with 7 bases aligning to TRBD1. CDR3 size: 16 residues. After removal of 4 bases from V and 0 bases from J, the junction contained 6 bases not matched to a gene. Per the germline V gene, CDR1 is SNHLY and CDR2 is FYNNEI. Here the CDR3 reads CASSGGTVYSNQPQHF. The DNA of the CDR3 is TGTGCCAGCAGTGGAGGGACAGTCTATAGCAATCAGCCCCAGCATTTT. Full variable domain (missing parts from reference TRBV2 and TRBJ1-5): EPEVTQTPSHQVTQMGQEVILRCVPISNHLYFYWYRQILGQKVEFLVSFYNNEISEKSEIFDDQFSVERPDGSNFTLKIRSTKLEDSAMYFCASSGGTVYSNQPQHFGDGTRLSIL.

V is TRBV7-9 and J is TRBJ2-7; 11 nucleotides line up with TRBD1. V lost 5 bases, J lost 9 bases, and 6 bases stayed unmatched. Germline loops: CDR1 SEHNR, CDR2 FQNEAQ (reference sequence). The CDR3 spans 13 residues. The CDR3 DNA is TGTGCCAGCAGCCCGGGACAGGGGGTATGGCAGTACTTC. It specifies CASSPGQGVWQYF.

The CDR3 sequence: CASSFLLAGGPKEQYF. For the CDR3, the DNA is TGTGCCAGCAGTTTCCTTCTAGCGGGAGGGCCGAAGGAGCAGTACTTC. The chain combines TRBV27 with TRBJ2-7; 12 bases are shared with TRBD2. This CDR3 has 16 residues. Trimming removed 3 bases from V and 7 bases from J; junction bases left unmatched: 10. In germline, CDR1 is MNHEY, CDR2 SMNVEV (reference sequence).

The chain is built from TRBV4-2 and TRBJ1-1, with no clear D. The CDR3 runs 17 residues. Trimming left V 1 base short and J 8 bases short, with 23 bases between. Germline V gives CDR1 LGHNA, CDR2 YNFKEQ. The DNA for the CDR3 is TGTGCCAGCAGCCAAGGAATGGACGGGAGCGTTATCGCCGAAGCTTTCTTT. Protein product: CASSQGMDGSVIAEAFF.

V and J are TRBV9 and TRBJ2-6; 7 nucleotides agree with TRBD2. The CDR3 consists of 18 residues. V gave up 0 bases and J gave up 4 bases; unmatched junction bases: 10. Germline values: CDR1 SGDLS, CDR2 YYNGEE. The DNA for the CDR3 is TGTGCCAGCAGCGTAGATCGAGGGAGGGCCTGGGGGGCCAACGTCCTGACTTTC. It encodes CASSVDRGRAWGANVLTF.

The V and J genes are TRBV30 and TRBJ2-1; possible D gene TRBD1, 5 bases. The CDR3 extends over 13 amino acids. Trimming pared 2 bases from V and 5 bases from J, leaving 10 bases between. CDR1 is GTSNPN, CDR2 SVGIG, per germline (reference sequence). The CDR3 nucleotides are TGTGCCTGGAGTCTGGACACGGACAATGAGCAGTTCTTC. Protein: CAWSLDTDNEQFF.

The genes are TRBV4-1 and TRBJ2-5; weak D call: TRBD2 (6 bases). Germline values: CDR1 MGHRA, CDR2 YSYEKL. V was pared by 4 bases and J by 3 bases, with 9 bases between. The CDR3 runs 13 residues. DNA of the CDR3: TGCGCCAGCAGCCGCGGACTAAAAGAGACCCAGTACTTC. This sequence encodes CASSRGLKETQYF.

Comment on this clone: This same CDR3 is encoded by further DNA sequences in the sample. V usage is TRBV7-3 and J usage is TRBJ2-1; 8 bases map to TRBD2. CDR3 size: 16 residues. With 4 bases clipped from V and 0 bases from J, the junction kept 5 bases outside the gene matches. Germline CDR1 SGHTA, CDR2 FQGTGA. The CDR3 bases are TGTGCCAGCAGCTCCCGCGGGGGGAGCTCCTACAATGAGCAGTTCTTC. Protein sequence: CASSSRGGSSYNEQFF.

The rearrangement joins TRBV5-4 to TRBJ2-1; 10 nucleotides align to TRBD2. Germline V gene sequence: CDR1 SGHNT, CDR2 YYREEE (reference sequence). CDR3 length equals 17 residues. V was clipped by 4 bases and J by 0 bases; unmatched bases: 7. For the CDR3, the DNA is TGTGCCAGCAGCATAAATAGCGGGGGGTCCTCCTACAATGAGCAGTTCTTC. Its translation: CASSINSGGSSYNEQFF.

The chain combines TRBV18 with TRBJ2-7; no reliable D call. The V end was cut by 6 bases, the J end by 3 bases, with 9 bases between. Germline CDR1 reads KGHSH; CDR2 reads LQKENI. The CDR3 sequence is 12 residues long. The CDR3 region is CASSSTVYEQYF. The CDR3 DNA reads as TGTGCCAGCTCCTCAACGGTCTACGAGCAGTACTTC.

The V and J genes are TRBV5-4 and TRBJ2-5; D is ambiguous. Germline assignment: CDR1 SGHNT and CDR2 YYREEE (reference sequence). The V and J ends lost 1 base and 2 bases respectively, with 6 bases between them. This CDR3 comprises 13 residues. This CDR3 reads CASSLYRQETQYF. The CDR3 nucleotides read TGTGCCAGCAGCTTGTACAGACAAGAGACCCAGTACTTC.

This chain joins TRBV6-1 and TRBJ2-7; possible D gene TRBD2, 7 bases. This CDR3 is built from 14 residues. Trimming removed 0 bases from V and 7 bases from J, with 13 bases in between. Germline CDR1 MNHNS, CDR2 SASEGT. CDR3 region: CASSEAAGAGEQYF. CDR3 nucleotides: TGTGCCAGCAGTGAAGCGGCGGGGGCAGGGGAGCAGTACTTC.

This clone was detected only once. The DNA for the CDR3 is TGTGCCAGCAGGACCAGGGGTACTGGGGCCAACGTCCTGACTTTC. Its protein product is CASRTRGTGANVLTF. The chain is built from TRBV6-1 and TRBJ2-6, with D maybe TRBD1 (6 bases). The CDR3 extends over 15 amino acids. V lost 6 bases, J lost 2 bases, and 11 bases lay in between. Looked up from germline, CDR1 is MNHNS and CDR2 is SASEGT.

Concerning this clone: Other DNA sequences in the same sample also yield this CDR3. The chain recombines TRBV5-1 with TRBJ1-2; TRBD1 agrees at 9 bases. The CDR3 spans 13 residues. With V trimmed by 4 bases and J by 8 bases, 6 bases remained unmatched. CDR1 is SGHRS and CDR2 is YFSETQ in the germline V gene. This CDR3 is CASSLGQGDGYTF. Written as DNA, the CDR3 is TGCGCCAGCAGCCTGGGACAGGGAGACGGCTACACCTTC.

Points on this clone: The same CDR3 also results from other DNA sequences found in this sample. The rearrangement uses TRBV2 and TRBJ1-1, with D hard to call. Germline CDR1 is SNHLY and CDR2 is FYNNEI. The CDR3 consists of 15 residues. The V end was cut by 5 bases, the J end by 4 bases, with 17 bases between. Written as DNA, the CDR3 is TGTGCCAGCAGTCCTGACGTGCAGGTGGGCACTGAAGCTTTCTTT. Translation gives CASSPDVQVGTEAFF.

This chain's CDR3 is CASMGADTNNQPQHF. The CDR3 region has the DNA TGTGCCAGCATGGGAGCGGATACAAACAATCAGCCCCAGCATTTT. This sequence joins TRBV28 and TRBJ1-5; no clear D gene. CDR3 size: 15 residues. Germline CDR1 and CDR2: MDHEN and SYDVKM. V gave up 7 bases and J gave up 3 bases, with 16 bases separating them.

The chain employs TRBV28 and TRBJ1-2, with a possible D match to TRBD1 (6 bases). V dropped 6 bases and J dropped 4 bases, with 12 bases sitting between them. This CDR3 region has 13 residues. CDR1 and CDR2 (germline): MDHEN, SYDVKM. The CDR3 DNA sequence: TGTGCCAGCAGATTAAGGGGGAGCTATGGCTACACCTTC. It translates to CASRLRGSYGYTF.

The chain has TRBV6-1 and TRBJ1-5, with unresolved D. The CDR3 loop spans 14 amino acids. CDR1 MNHNS and CDR2 SASEGT come from the germline V gene. Trimming removed 2 bases from V and 0 bases from J, with 5 bases in between. CDR3 protein: CASSERDSNQPQHF. The CDR3 coding sequence is TGTGCCAGCAGTGAACGAGATAGCAATCAGCCCCAGCATTTT.

This chain joins TRBV7-9 and TRBJ2-1, with 11 bases identical to TRBD1. This CDR3 comprises 15 residues. V was clipped by 4 bases and J by 6 bases; unmatched bases: 5. Germline CDR1 reads SEHNR; CDR2 reads FQNEAQ (reference sequence). Here the CDR3 DNA reads TGTGCCAGCAGCTCGACCGGGACAGGGGGCAATGAGCAGTTCTTC. Translating gives CASSSTGTGGNEQFF.